Shown below are 25 T cell receptor beta chains from a single sample sequenced in a study of memory B cells and T cells in multiple sclerosis listed by TCRdb under 2018. The library was obtained by the immunoSEQ multiplex PCR assay. Not all clones reach the TCRdb copy of this immuneACCESS table, which keeps in-frame sequences only. Checked studies attribute under half of the gap to unresolved V genes and leave the rest unexplained. A total of about 32,000 clones appear in this sample, around 86% of them only once. The ten top clones hold roughly 3% of the sample. The antigens these receptors bind are not known. After CFSE-labeled PBMCs were cultured without any stimulus, the autoproliferating (CFSEdim) and non-proliferating (CFSEhi) T cell fractions were each sequenced on their own. Altogether, around 50 million CFSE-labeled PBMCs were kept in culture for about seven days with no stimulus, after which the replicate wells were combined.

Sequences were obtained from PBMCs from blood kept in culture. These receptors were collected from a human donor with multiple sclerosis.

As for this clone: Other DNA sequences from this sample encode an identical CDR3 as well. The chain links TRBV4-1 to TRBJ2-7, with 8 bases fitting TRBD2. Germline V CDR1 and CDR2: MGHRA, YSYEKL. This CDR3 is built from 17 residues. V lost 0 bases to trimming and J lost 2 bases; unmatched junction nucleotides: 9. CDR3 in amino acids: CASSQEPTSGHPYEQYF. The CDR3, as DNA: TGCGCCAGCAGCCAAGAGCCTACTAGCGGACACCCCTACGAGCAGTACTTC.

A single count supports this clone. This sequence joins TRBV7-9 and TRBJ1-1, with D tentatively TRBD1 (5 bases). Germline V gene data show CDR1 as SEHNR and CDR2 as FQNEAQ (reference sequence). The CDR3 extends over 15 amino acids. Trimming removed 1 base from V and 5 bases from J, with 14 bases in between. The CDR3 loop is CASSLEAVRGTEAFF. As DNA, the CDR3 is TGTGCCAGCAGCTTAGAAGCGGTGAGGGGAACTGAAGCTTTCTTT. The full variable domain, its missing parts supplied by reference TRBV7-9 and TRBJ1-1, is DTGVSQNPRHKITKRGQNVTFRCDPISEHNRLYWYRQTLGQGPEFLTYFQNEAQLEKSRLLSDRFSAERPKGSFSTLEIQRTEQGDSAMYLCASSLEAVRGTEAFFGQGTRLTVV.

The chain recombines TRBV25-1 with TRBJ1-4; D perhaps matches TRBD1 (5 bases). Germline V lookup: CDR1 MGHDK, CDR2 SYGVNS. CDR3 length equals 14 residues. V dropped 6 bases and J dropped 5 bases, with 13 bases sitting between them. The CDR3 loop reads CASRPGLVNEKLFF. CDR3 bases: TGTGCCAGCAGGCCAGGGTTGGTCAATGAAAAACTGTTTTTT.

The chain recombines TRBV6-1 with TRBJ2-1; tentative D call: TRBD1 (5 bases). The CDR3 is 15 amino acids. CDR1 MNHNS and CDR2 SASEGT come from the germline V gene. The V and J ends lost 1 base and 4 bases respectively, with 11 bases between them. The CDR3 region has the DNA TGTGCCAGCAGTGAAGGGACAATTCCGTACAATGAGCAGTTCTTC. This gives the protein CASSEGTIPYNEQFF.

The chain uses TRBV19 and TRBJ2-1; perhaps TRBD2 as D (5 bases). The CDR3 loop spans 14 amino acids. Germline-derived CDR1 and CDR2 are LNHDA and SQIVND (reference sequence). The V end lost 1 base, the J end lost 6 bases, and 10 bases lay between the germline ends. The CDR3 loop reads CASSIAGSPNEQFF. Here the CDR3 DNA reads TGTGCCAGTAGTATAGCGGGAAGCCCCAATGAGCAGTTCTTC.

This sequence joins TRBV19 and TRBJ1-2; D call uncertain. Germline V gene lookup returns CDR1 LNHDA and CDR2 SQIVND (reference sequence). The germline V and J ends were trimmed by 6 bases and 4 bases, with 12 bases remaining between them. The CDR3 runs 13 residues. CDR3 nucleotide sequence: TGTGCCAGTAGCAGAGCTACCTCCTATGGCTACACCTTC. Protein: CASSRATSYGYTF.

This clone was observed a single time. The V and J genes are TRBV28 and TRBJ1-5; D is undetermined. Per germline, CDR1 MDHEN and CDR2 SYDVKM. Trimming took 3 bases from V and 2 from J, leaving 8 bases between them. This CDR3 is 14 amino acids long. The DNA for the CDR3 is TGTGCCAGCAGTTTGTGGCAGGGCAATCAGCCCCAGCATTTT. Its translation is CASSLWQGNQPQHF.

This clone was detected only once. The chain joins TRBV18 to TRBJ1-2; possible D gene TRBD1, 5 bases. Germline V gene data show CDR1 as KGHSH and CDR2 as LQKENI. CDR3 length: 14 residues. The V and J ends lost 4 bases and 4 bases respectively, with 13 bases between them. The CDR3, as DNA: TGTGCCAGCTCACACCGGGACGCCATCTATGGCTACACCTTC. This gives the protein CASSHRDAIYGYTF.

This clone was found a few times. This chain links TRBV9 with TRBJ2-7, with 7 nucleotides matching TRBD2. The length of the CDR3 is 17 residues. Losses at the gene ends were 0 bases for V and 5 bases for J; bases not matched to a gene: 14. The germline V gene encodes CDR1 SGDLS and CDR2 YYNGEE. CDR3 nucleotides: TGTGCCAGCAGCGTAGGTCGTGGCACTACTAGCGTCAACGAGCAGTACTTC. This sequence encodes CASSVGRGTTSVNEQYF. Based on the CDR3 plus reference TRBV9 and TRBJ2-7, the full variable domain is DSGVTQTPKHLITATGQRVTLRCSPRSGDLSVYWYQQSLDQGLQFLIQYYNGEERAKGNILERFSAQQFPDLHSELNLSSLELGDSALYFCASSVGRGTTSVNEQYFGPGTRLTVT.

This CDR3 reads CAWSVRDKDRRFF. DNA for the CDR3: TGTGCCTGGAGTGTACGAGACAAGGACAGGAGGTTTTTT. The rearrangement joins TRBV30 to TRBJ1-4, with TRBD1 matching 7 bases. The V gene end was trimmed by 0 bases and the J gene end by 16 bases; junction bases not matched to a gene: 11. Germline values: CDR1 GTSNPN, CDR2 SVGIG (reference sequence). The CDR3 is 13 residues long.

Concerning this clone: Germline is not matched at one junction end, which may reflect a read error. The chain has TRBV7-2 and TRBJ1-2, with D unclear. From germline, CDR1 is SGHTA and CDR2 FQGNSA. The CDR3 is made up of 12 amino acids. The CDR3 DNA sequence: TGTGCCAGCAGCAGATCGGGCCCCGAGTCCCTTTTC. Translating gives CASSRSGPESLF.

The gene calls are TRBV5-4 and TRBJ2-7, with D maybe TRBD1 (5 bases). The V gene lost 0 bases and the J gene lost 4 bases, with 11 bases spanning the gap. This CDR3 region has 14 residues. CDR1 and CDR2 from the germline V gene are SGHNT and YYREEE (reference sequence). CDR3 coding DNA: TGTGCCAGCAGCTTGGACAGGAGAGGTTACGAGCAGTACTTC. Translation gives CASSLDRRGYEQYF. Supplemented by reference TRBV5-4 and TRBJ2-7, the full variable domain reads ETGVTQSPTHLIKTRGQQVTLRCSSQSGHNTVSWYQQALGQGPQFIFQYYREEENGRGNFPPRFSGLQFPNYSSELNVNALELDDSALYLCASSLDRRGYEQYFGPGTRLTVT.

This chain links TRBV29-1 with TRBJ1-2; D unresolved. V gave up 2 bases and J gave up 1 base, with 8 bases separating them. Germline-derived CDR1 and CDR2 are SQVTM and ANQGSEA. The CDR3 consists of 13 residues. CDR3 sequence: CSVEIKVNYGYTF. In nucleotides, the CDR3 is TGCAGCGTTGAAATTAAGGTTAACTATGGCTACACCTTC.

The V call is TRBV6-1, the J call TRBJ2-2, with unresolved D. V was clipped by 7 bases and J by 5 bases, with 14 bases between them. The CDR3 runs 14 residues. The germline V gene has CDR1 MNHNS and CDR2 SASEGT. CDR3 sequence: CASNLLQATGELFF. The CDR3 nucleotides read TGTGCCAGCAACCTCCTCCAGGCGACCGGGGAGCTGTTTTTT.

The count of this clone is one. The J gene is TRBJ2-1, the V gene TRBV27; D remains ambiguous. Between the trimmed V and J ends, which lost 8 bases and 2 bases, there was a span of 10 bases. The germline CDR1 and CDR2 sequences are MNHEY and SMNVEV (reference sequence). The CDR3 consists of 13 residues. The CDR3 loop is CASAPYTYNEQFF. Written as DNA, the CDR3 is TGTGCCAGCGCCCCCTATACCTACAATGAGCAGTTCTTC.

V is TRBV5-1 and J is TRBJ2-3, with D possibly matching TRBD1 (5 bases). The CDR3 consists of 16 residues. The V end was cut by 0 bases, the J end by 2 bases, with 13 bases between. Per germline, CDR1 SGHRS and CDR2 YFSETQ. Here the CDR3 DNA reads TGCGCCAGCAGCTTGGTGGCAGGGTGGACCACAGATACGCAGTATTTT. Translating gives CASSLVAGWTTDTQYF.

This chain links TRBV13 with TRBJ2-7, with 11 bases aligning to TRBD2. Germline trimming cut 6 bases from V and 12 bases from J; bases unmatched to any gene: 13. The CDR3 is made up of 14 amino acids. Germline values: CDR1 PRHDT, CDR2 FYEKMQ (reference sequence). CDR3 nucleotide sequence: TGTGCCAGCAGTAAAACCGGGACTAGCGGAGTTCTGTACTTC. Amino acids: CASSKTGTSGVLYF. The full variable domain, completed using reference TRBV13 and TRBJ2-7, is AAGVIQSPRHLIKEKRETATLKCYPIPRHDTVYWYQQGPGQDPQFLISFYEKMQSDKGSIPDRFSAQQFSDYHSELNMSSLELGDSALYFCASSKTGTSGVLYFGPGTRLTVT.

The rearrangement uses TRBV11-2 and TRBJ2-1, with D tentatively TRBD1 (6 bases). Trimming removed 4 bases from V and 4 bases from J, with 11 bases in between. CDR1 SGHAT and CDR2 FQNNGV come from the germline V gene. This CDR3 has 14 amino acids. The DNA for the CDR3 is TGTGCCAGCAGCTCCCGGACAGATTACAATGAGCAGTTCTTC. It codes for CASSSRTDYNEQFF.

V and J are TRBV18 and TRBJ2-1; the match to TRBD2 covers 7 bases. The CDR3 length is 16 residues. Germline-derived CDR1 and CDR2 are KGHSH and LQKENI. Trimming removed 0 bases from V and 8 bases from J; junction bases left unmatched: 10. CDR3 sequence (DNA): TGTGCCAGCTCACCACCCGGGGGGAGTCCGAGAGATGAGCAGTTCTTC. Translated: CASSPPGGSPRDEQFF.

J is TRBJ2-2 and V is TRBV5-6; TRBD1 matches 10 bases. The CDR3 totals 18 residues. The J segment lost 5 bases and the V segment lost 2 bases, leaving 12 bases of the junction unmatched. The germline V gene encodes CDR1 SGHDT and CDR2 YYEEEE. The CDR3 loop is CASSLVGLWTGGTGELFF. In DNA, the CDR3 is TGTGCCAGCAGCTTAGTTGGTCTCTGGACAGGGGGAACCGGGGAGCTGTTTTTT. Full variable domain (rest looked up from reference TRBV5-6 and TRBJ2-2): DAGVTQSPTHLIKTRGQQVTLRCSPKSGHDTVSWYQQALGQGPQFIFQYYEEEERQRGNFPDRFSGHQFPNYSSELNVNALLLGDSALYLCASSLVGLWTGGTGELFFGEGSRLTVL.

V and J are TRBV6-5 and TRBJ1-1, with D uncertain. The CDR3 is 15 residues long. V lost 6 bases to trimming and J lost 0 bases, with 14 bases between them. Germline assignment: CDR1 MNHEY and CDR2 SVGAGI. In nucleotides, the CDR3 is TGTGCCAGCAGCCGCACGACCGGAATGAACACTGAAGCTTTCTTT. Protein: CASSRTTGMNTEAFF.

J is TRBJ2-7 and V is TRBV20-1; the D is unclear. The CDR3 contains 10 residues. Germline CDR1 and CDR2: DFQATT and SNEGSKA (reference sequence). CDR3 loop: CSGKAYEQYF. The DNA for the CDR3 is TGCAGCGGCAAAGCCTACGAGCAGTACTTC.

This clone was seen a handful of times. The V call is TRBV4-1, the J call TRBJ2-7; 10 bases line up with TRBD2. J lost 3 bases, V lost 2 bases, and 4 bases had no gene match. CDR1 MGHRA and CDR2 YSYEKL come from the germline V gene. The CDR3 is made up of 15 amino acids. The CDR3 protein is CASSQLAGVSYEQYF. The CDR3 coding sequence is TGCGCCAGCAGCCAACTAGCGGGAGTGAGCTACGAGCAGTACTTC.

V gene TRBV4-3 combines with J gene TRBJ2-7; TRBD2 matches 7 bases. From germline, CDR1 is LGHNA and CDR2 YSLEER. Trimming took 1 base from V and 3 from J; bases not matched to a gene: 6. The CDR3 has 15 residues. The CDR3 sequence: CASSQAPSGLYEQYF. The CDR3 region has the DNA TGCGCCAGCAGCCAAGCTCCTAGCGGTCTCTACGAGCAGTACTTC.

The chain recombines TRBV19 with TRBJ2-2, with D perhaps TRBD1 or TRBD2 (5 bases each). Germline V gene lookup returns CDR1 LNHDA and CDR2 SQIVND (reference sequence). The germline V and J ends were trimmed by 10 bases and 1 base, with 13 bases remaining between them. This CDR3 contains 14 residues. CDR3 amino acids: CAIKGGGNTGELFF. CDR3 nucleotides: TGTGCCATCAAAGGTGGGGGGAACACCGGGGAGCTGTTTTTT.